This T cell receptor (beta chain) originates from a study of T cells after yellow fever vaccination. Across the study: Libraries from low-cell-number fractions were prepared with the SMART-Seq v4 Ultra Low Input RNA kit.

The germline V gene has CDR1 SGDLS and CDR2 YYNGEE. J was trimmed by 2 bases and V by 3 bases; bases with no gene match: 7. The CDR3 length is 15 residues. General study points: Reappearing after the booster were most of the clones from primary vaccination (roughly 95% CD4, 88% CD8). The secondary response was weaker but peaked faster, day 5 versus 15.

Turning to this clonotype: The antigen is undetermined.

Template switching with 5'RACE generated the TCR cDNA and added a universal primer site and UMIs. MiXCR, applied by TCRdb to the 5' RACE reads, yields one record per CDR3 protein. The sample records a few hundred thousand distinct CDR3 sequences, 6.8% being singletons. This clonotype was obtained from a young man who received the YFV17D yellow fever vaccine. This sequence joins TRBV9 and TRBJ1-1; 7 positions match TRBD1. Sequences were derived from PBMCs, sampled around 45 days after the first yellow fever vaccination. Here the CDR3 DNA reads TGTGCCAGCAGCGGGAAGACAGGGAGCAACACTGAAGCTTTCTTT. Residues: CASSGKTGSNTEAFF.